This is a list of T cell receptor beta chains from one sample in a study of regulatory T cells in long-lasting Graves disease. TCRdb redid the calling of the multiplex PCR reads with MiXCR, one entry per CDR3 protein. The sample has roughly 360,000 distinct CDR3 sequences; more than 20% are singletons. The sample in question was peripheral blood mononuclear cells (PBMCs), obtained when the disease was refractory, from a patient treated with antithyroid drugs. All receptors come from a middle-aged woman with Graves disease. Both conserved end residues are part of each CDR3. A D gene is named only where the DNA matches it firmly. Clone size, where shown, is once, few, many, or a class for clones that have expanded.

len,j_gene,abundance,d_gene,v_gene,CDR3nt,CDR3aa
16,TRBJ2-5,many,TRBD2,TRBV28,TGTGCCAGCAGTTTCTGGGACCCGGGACTAGAAGAGACCCAGTACTTC,CASSFWDPGLEETQYF
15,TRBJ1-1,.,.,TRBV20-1,TGCAGTGCCGGGCGTTGGGGGGCCCAGAACACTGAAGCTTTCTTT,CSAGRWGAQNTEAFF
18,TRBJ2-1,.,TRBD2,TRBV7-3,TGTGCCAGCAGCCCGGGACTAGCGGGCGGGCCCCAGTACAATGAGCAGTTCTTC,CASSPGLAGGPQYNEQFF
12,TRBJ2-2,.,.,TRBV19,TGTGCCAGTAGGGCTAGAACCGGGGAGCTGTTTTTT,CASRARTGELFF
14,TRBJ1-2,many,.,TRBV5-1,TGCGCCAGCGGCCAAGGACAGCCTAACTATGGCTACACCTTC,CASGQGQPNYGYTF
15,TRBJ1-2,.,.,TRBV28,TGTGCCAGCAGCTCCTCCACGGGGTCCTCCTATGGCTACACCTTC,CASSSSTGSSYGYTF
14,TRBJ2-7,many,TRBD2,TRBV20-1,TGCAGTGCTCGGTATAGCGGGAGCGTTTACGAGCAGTACTTC,CSARYSGSVYEQYF
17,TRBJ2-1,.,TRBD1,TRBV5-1,TGCGCCAGCAGCTTGGCCGGGACAGGGGATGGGGAGGGTGAGCAGTTCTTC,CASSLAGTGDGEGEQFF
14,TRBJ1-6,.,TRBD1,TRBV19,TGTGCCAGTAGTTCGGGGACAGACCATTCACCCCTCCACTTT,CASSSGTDHSPLHF
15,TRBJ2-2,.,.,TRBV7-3,TGTGCCAGCAGCTTAGGGCGAGAGAACACCGGGGAGCTGTTTTTT,CASSLGRENTGELFF
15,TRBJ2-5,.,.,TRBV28,TGTGCCTCGTATTCAGGGGTCAATCCCTACAATGAGCAGTACTTC,CASYSGVNPYNEQYF
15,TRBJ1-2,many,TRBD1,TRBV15,TGTGCCACCAGCGGAAGGACAGGGGGCTCCTATGGCTACACCTTC,CATSGRTGGSYGYTF
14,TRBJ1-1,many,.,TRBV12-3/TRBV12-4,TGTGCCAGCAGTAGTCGGACAGTCGACACTGAAGCTTTCTTT,CASSSRTVDTEAFF
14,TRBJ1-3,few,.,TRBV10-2,TGCGCCAGCAGGCCGATGAGCTCTGGAAACACCATATATTTT,CASRPMSSGNTIYF
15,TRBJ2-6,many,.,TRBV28,TGTGCCAGCGATACACAGGGCTCTGGGGCCAACGTCCTGACTTTC,CASDTQGSGANVLTF
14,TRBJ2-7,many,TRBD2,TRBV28,TGTGCCAGCAATCGGGGGGACTCTCGGTCCGAGCAGTACTTC,CASNRGDSRSEQYF
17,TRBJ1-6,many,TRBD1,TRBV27,TGTGCCAGCAGTCCTACCGCGGGACAGGGGGTAGGGTCACCCCTCCACTTT,CASSPTAGQGVGSPLHF
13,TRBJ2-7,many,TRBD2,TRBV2,TGTGCCAGCAGTGGGACTAGCGACTACGAGCAGTACTTC,CASSGTSDYEQYF
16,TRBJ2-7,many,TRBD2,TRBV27,TGTGCCAGCAGTCATGGTCTTGGACTAGCTCCCCACGAGCAGTACTTC,CASSHGLGLAPHEQYF
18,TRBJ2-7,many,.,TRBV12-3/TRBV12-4,TGTGCCAGCAGTCCCCAAGGGGGGGGCGCGGTAGGTTACTACGAGCAGTACTTC,CASSPQGGGAVGYYEQYF
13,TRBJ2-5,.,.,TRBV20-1,TGCAATGCTAGAGAGCCCCGACAAGAGACCCAGTACTTC,CNAREPRQETQYF
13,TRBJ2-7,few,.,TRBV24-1,TGTGCCACCAGTGATCCTTGGACTGCGAAGCAGTACTTC,CATSDPWTAKQYF
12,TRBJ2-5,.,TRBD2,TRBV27,TGTGCCAGCCAGGCTAGCGGAGAGACCCAGTACTTC,CASQASGETQYF
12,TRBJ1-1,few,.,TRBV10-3,TGTGCCATCAGTGAGTCGCAATCTGAAGCTTTCTTT,CAISESQSEAFF
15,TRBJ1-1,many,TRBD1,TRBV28,TGTGCCAGCAGCGGACAGGGATGGGGAAACACTGAAGCTTTCTTT,CASSGQGWGNTEAFF
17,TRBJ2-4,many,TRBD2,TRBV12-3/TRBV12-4,TGTGCCAGCAGCTCAGCTTGGGGGGGTCCGGCCAAAAACATTCAGTACTTC,CASSSAWGGPAKNIQYF
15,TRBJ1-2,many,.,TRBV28,TGTGCCAGCAGTCGGGACCTGCGGGCCATAGGAGGCTACACCTTC,CASSRDLRAIGGYTF
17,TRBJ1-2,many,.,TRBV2,TGTGCCAGCAGTGAAGCGCGCTCAGGAAAAGCTAACTATGGCTACACCTTC,CASSEARSGKANYGYTF
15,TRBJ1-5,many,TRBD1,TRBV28,TGTGCCAGTCGGACAGGGGCGTCGGGCAATCAGCCCCAGCATTTT,CASRTGASGNQPQHF
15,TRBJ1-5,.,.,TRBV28,TGTGCCAGCAGTCTACGGCGTAATAGCAATCAGCCCCAGCATTTT,CASSLRRNSNQPQHF
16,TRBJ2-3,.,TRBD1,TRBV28,TGTGCCAGCAGTATGGACAGGGGATGGGGCACAGATACGCAGTATTTT,CASSMDRGWGTDTQYF
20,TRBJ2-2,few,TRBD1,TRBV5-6,TGTGCCAGCAGCTTGCTATTCTGGGAAGGACAGGGATCGAACACCGGGGAGCTGTTTTTT,CASSLLFWEGQGSNTGELFF
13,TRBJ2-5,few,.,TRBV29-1,TGCAGCGTTGTATTGGGGGATCAAGAGACCCAGTACTTC,CSVVLGDQETQYF